This T cell receptor beta chain was sequenced for a study of CD8 T cells in Susac syndrome. Reverse transcription of about 0.5 to 1 ug RNA was carried out with random hexamers. MiXCR, applied by TCRdb to the immunoSEQ multiplex PCR reads, yields one record per CDR3 protein. The sample yields around 280,000 distinct CDR3 sequences, around 90% seen once. The patients who served as multiple sclerosis controls were treatment-naive and had stable or active relapsing-remitting disease that fulfilled the revised McDonald criteria. Negative isolation yielded the CD8+ and CD4+ T cells, while FACS enriched the TEMRA cells. The source is a human donor with multiple sclerosis. Source material: CD4+ T cells from PBMCs.

CDR3 residues: CASSLGLRDTIYF. CDR3 nucleotides: TGTGCCAGCAGCTTGGGCCTAAGAGACACCATATATTTT. The chain couples TRBV7-9 to TRBJ1-3; D gene ambiguous. The CDR3 is 13 amino acids. Germline CDR1 reads SEHNR; CDR2 reads FQNEAQ (reference sequence). Trimming pared 3 bases from V and 8 bases from J, leaving 11 bases between. Filled out from reference TRBV7-9 and TRBJ1-3, the complete variable domain reads DTGVSQNPRHKITKRGQNVTFRCDPISEHNRLYWYRQTLGQGPEFLTYFQNEAQLEKSRLLSDRFSAERPKGSFSTLEIQRTEQGDSAMYLCASSLGLRDTIYFGEGSWLTVV.